The rows below give T cell receptor beta chains drawn from one sample of a study of OX40 agonist ivuxolimab in advanced cancers. Data came from immunoSEQ multiplex PCR; TCRdb stores just in-frame clones and leaves some out. The sample contains 100,000 or so clones, approximately 95% of which appear only once. The input for sequencing was CD4+ or CD8+ T cells sorted from blood, taken in a trial of the OX40 agonist ivuxolimab. The origin of the receptors is an adult with an advanced solid tumor such as melanoma, head and neck, liver or kidney cancer. The CDR3 runs from the conserved cysteine through the conserved F or W. D genes are given only for firm matches. Some rows mark clone size as missing; the rest say once, few, many or name a class of expanded clone.

D,size,J,V,CDR3,DNA
.,.,TRBJ2-3,TRBV18,CASSLLADTQYF,TGTGCCAGCTCCCTCCTTGCAGATACGCAGTATTTT
TRBD2,.,TRBJ2-2,TRBV28,CASSPGGLAGNSGELFF,TGTGCCAGCAGTCCTGGCGGACTAGCGGGGAATAGCGGGGAGCTGTTTTTT
.,.,TRBJ2-7,TRBV5-6,CASSQRLLTYEQYF,TGTGCCAGCAGCCAACGACTCCTAACCTACGAGCAGTACTTC
.,.,TRBJ1-2,TRBV18,CASSPSGRNGYTF,TGTGCCAGCTCACCTTCAGGGAGAAATGGCTACACCTTC
.,.,TRBJ2-7,TRBV25-1,CASSGANWAGSTYEQYF,TGTGCCAGCAGTGGAGCTAATTGGGCAGGGTCTACCTACGAGCAGTACTTC
.,once,TRBJ1-1,TRBV7-5,CASSLDRDTEAFF,TGTGCCAGCAGCTTGGACAGGGACACTGAAGCTTTCTTT
TRBD1,.,TRBJ2-7,TRBV18,CASSPRLETGGSYEQYF,TGTGCCAGCTCACCCCGTCTCGAGACAGGGGGCTCCTACGAGCAGTACTTC
.,.,TRBJ2-1,TRBV19,CASSISPRPNEQFF,TGTGCCAGTAGTATCTCTCCGCGGCCCAATGAGCAGTTCTTC
TRBD1,.,TRBJ2-1,TRBV6-1,CASNTGQGSFNEQFF,TGTGCCAGCAATACTGGACAGGGAAGTTTCAATGAGCAGTTCTTC
.,.,TRBJ2-7,TRBV6-5,CASSYTLPSYEQYF,TGTGCCAGCAGTTACACCCTCCCCTCCTACGAGCAGTACTTC
TRBD1,.,TRBJ2-7,TRBV6-5,CASSYSGQASYEQYF,TGTGCCAGCAGTTACTCTGGACAGGCTTCCTACGAGCAGTACTTC
.,.,TRBJ2-5,TRBV6-5,CASRTPRAPQETQYF,TGTGCCAGCAGGACTCCCAGGGCCCCTCAAGAGACCCAGTACTTC
.,.,TRBJ2-7,TRBV9,CASSVDPRVDEQYF,TGTGCCAGCAGCGTTGACCCGCGGGTGGACGAGCAGTACTTC
.,.,TRBJ1-2,TRBV5-8,CASSSLLGGAFGYTF,TGTGCCAGCAGCTCCCTCTTGGGGGGCGCCTTCGGCTACACCTTC
TRBD2,.,TRBJ2-5,TRBV7-8,CASSSQRLAGGRATQYF,TGTGCCAGCAGCTCACAGAGATTAGCGGGGGGGCGGGCGACCCAGTACTTC
.,.,TRBJ2-1,TRBV30,CAWDAGLMGPYNEQFF,TGTGCCTGGGATGCTGGCCTCATGGGACCCTACAATGAGCAGTTCTTC
TRBD1,.,TRBJ1-1,TRBV28,CASSPAGGANTEAFF,TGTGCCAGCAGTCCAGCAGGGGGAGCCAACACTGAAGCTTTCTTT
TRBD1,.,TRBJ1-4,TRBV7-8,CASSLKTGSGNEKLFF,TGTGCCAGCAGCTTAAAGACAGGGAGCGGTAATGAAAAACTGTTTTTT
.,.,TRBJ1-5,TRBV7-2,CASSRQFNSNQPQHF,TGTGCCAGCAGTCGACAGTTTAATAGCAATCAGCCCCAGCATTTT
TRBD1,.,TRBJ1-1,TRBV2,CASSTGQGRTEAFF,TGTGCCAGCAGTACGGGACAGGGCCGGACTGAAGCTTTCTTT
TRBD2,once,TRBJ2-7,TRBV4-3,CASSQDLLAASTYEQYF,TGCGCCAGCAGCCAAGATTTACTAGCGGCTTCCACCTACGAGCAGTACTTC
.,.,TRBJ2-5,TRBV5-5,CASSLSIDGGETQYF,TGTGCCAGCAGCTTATCTATTGACGGTGGGGAGACCCAGTACTTC
.,.,TRBJ1-3,TRBV19,CASSIGDTSGNTIYF,TGTGCCAGTAGTATTGGGGATACCTCTGGAAACACCATATATTTT
.,.,TRBJ2-5,TRBV15,CATSRDRLGSGETQYF,TGTGCCACCAGCAGAGATCGATTAGGAAGCGGAGAGACCCAGTACTTC